This TCR beta chain is drawn from a study of cytomegalovirus exposure and HLA in healthy donors. Across the study: The 110 million or so unique TCR beta sequences, from about 170 million T cells, were found by an earlier analysis. Study-wide findings and caveats: Later on, a genetic analysis was performed. It linked a missense variant in DCLRE1C with V- and J-gene trimming of TCR beta. Reportedly, a later analysis found an Asian-associated ancestry cluster had fewer N-insertions than the approximately 600-donor mean.

Comment on this clone: The target antigen is unknown.

V was clipped by 3 bases and J by 3 bases; unmatched bases: 8. The CDR3 covers 16 residues. Germline V gene lookup returns CDR1 SNHLY and CDR2 FYNNEI. Primers included in the PCR were 60 Vbeta and 13 Jbeta primers. Profiled with immunoSEQ multiplex PCR; TCRdb holds only in-frame clones, not every one. The sample lists approximately 100,000 clones, around 75% occurring once. The sample consisted of PBMCs. This rearrangement joins TRBV2 to TRBJ2-1, with 7 bases lining up with TRBD2. The TCR was taken from a man aged 18 to 29 in good health and CMV-seropositive. The DNA of the CDR3 is TGTGCCAGCAGTGACGCCGCGGGGGTGATCTACAATGAGCAGTTCTTC. Translating it yields CASSDAAGVIYNEQFF. Looking up the rest from reference TRBV2 and TRBJ2-1 gives the full variable domain: EPEVTQTPSHQVTQMGQEVILRCVPISNHLYFYWYRQILGQKVEFLVSFYNNEISEKSEIFDDQFSVERPDGSNFTLKIRSTKLEDSAMYFCASSDAAGVIYNEQFFGPGTRLTVL.